The table lists the clone carrying this T cell receptor (beta chain) with many counts. Germline V gene sequence: CDR1 MNHEY, CDR2 SMNVEV (reference sequence). The V gene end was trimmed by 8 bases and the J gene end by 2 bases; junction bases not matched to a gene: 5. The CDR3 consists of 14 residues. The data belong to a study of neurological immune-mediated disorders. TCRdb recomputed calls from the 5' RACE reads with MiXCR, one row per CDR3 protein. The sample has tens of thousands of distinct CDR3 sequences; about 4.1% are singletons. The sample comprised PBMCs. The J gene is TRBJ1-1, the V gene TRBV27; 10 bases map to TRBD1. The clonotype comes from a man aged 25 to 40 with multiple sclerosis. The CDR3 sequence is CASHTTGGNTEAFF. DNA for the CDR3: TGTGCCAGCCATACGACAGGGGGCAACACTGAAGCTTTCTTT.